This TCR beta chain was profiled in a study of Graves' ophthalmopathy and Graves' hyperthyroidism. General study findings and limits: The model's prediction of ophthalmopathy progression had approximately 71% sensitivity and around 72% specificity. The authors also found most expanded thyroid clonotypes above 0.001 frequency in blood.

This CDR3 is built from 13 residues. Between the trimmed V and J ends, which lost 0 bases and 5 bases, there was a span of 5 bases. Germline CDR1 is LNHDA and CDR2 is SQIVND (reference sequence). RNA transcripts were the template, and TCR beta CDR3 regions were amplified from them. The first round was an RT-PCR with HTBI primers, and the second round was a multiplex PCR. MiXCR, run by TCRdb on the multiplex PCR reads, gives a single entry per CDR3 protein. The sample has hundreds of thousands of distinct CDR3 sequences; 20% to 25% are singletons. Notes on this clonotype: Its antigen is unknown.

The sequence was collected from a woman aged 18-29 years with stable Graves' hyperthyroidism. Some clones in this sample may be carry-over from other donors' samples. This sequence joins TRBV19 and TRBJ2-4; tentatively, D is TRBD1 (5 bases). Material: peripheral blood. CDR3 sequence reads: CASSIETENIQYF. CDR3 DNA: TGTGCCAGTAGTATAGAGACAGAAAACATTCAGTACTTC.